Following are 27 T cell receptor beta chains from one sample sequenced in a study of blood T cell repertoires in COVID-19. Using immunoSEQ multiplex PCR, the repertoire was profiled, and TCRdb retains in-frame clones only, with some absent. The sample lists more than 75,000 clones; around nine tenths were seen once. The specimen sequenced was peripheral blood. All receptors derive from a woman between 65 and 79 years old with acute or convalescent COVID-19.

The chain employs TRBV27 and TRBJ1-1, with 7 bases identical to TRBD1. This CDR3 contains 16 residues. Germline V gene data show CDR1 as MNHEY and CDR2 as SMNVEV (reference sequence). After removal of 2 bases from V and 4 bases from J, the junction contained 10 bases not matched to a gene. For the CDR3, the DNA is TGTGCCAGCAGTTTAACGAGACCGACAGGGATCACTGAAGCTTTCTTT. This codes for CASSLTRPTGITEAFF.

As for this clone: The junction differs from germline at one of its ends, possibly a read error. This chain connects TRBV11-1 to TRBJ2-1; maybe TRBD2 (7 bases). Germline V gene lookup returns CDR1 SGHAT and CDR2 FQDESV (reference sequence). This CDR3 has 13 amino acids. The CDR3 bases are TGTGCCAGCAGCTTAGTCGGGGGGCTTTTTTCCATCTTC. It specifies CASSLVGGLFSIF.

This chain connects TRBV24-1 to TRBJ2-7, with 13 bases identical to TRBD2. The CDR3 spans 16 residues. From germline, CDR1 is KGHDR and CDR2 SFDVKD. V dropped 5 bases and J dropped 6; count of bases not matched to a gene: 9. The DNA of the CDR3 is TGTGCCACCAGTGGCCTGACTAGCGGGGGGTCGAGCGAGCAGTACTTC. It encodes CATSGLTSGGSSEQYF.

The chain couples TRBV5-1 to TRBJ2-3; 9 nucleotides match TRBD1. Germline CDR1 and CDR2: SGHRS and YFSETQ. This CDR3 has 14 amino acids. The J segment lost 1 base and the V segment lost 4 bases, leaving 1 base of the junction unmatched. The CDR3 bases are TGCGCCAGCAGCCGGGACAGGGGCACAGATACGCAGTATTTT. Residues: CASSRDRGTDTQYF.

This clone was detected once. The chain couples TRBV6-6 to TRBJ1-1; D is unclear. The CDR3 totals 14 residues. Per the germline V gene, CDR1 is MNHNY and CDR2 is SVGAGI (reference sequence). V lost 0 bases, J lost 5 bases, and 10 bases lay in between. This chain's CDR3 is CASSYSAGRTEAFF. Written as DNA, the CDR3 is TGTGCCAGCAGTTACTCGGCGGGGAGGACTGAAGCTTTCTTT.

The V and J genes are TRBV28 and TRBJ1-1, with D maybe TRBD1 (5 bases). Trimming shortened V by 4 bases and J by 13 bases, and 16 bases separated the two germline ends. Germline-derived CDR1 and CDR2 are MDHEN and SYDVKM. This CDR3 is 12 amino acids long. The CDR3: CASSSAGYLVFF. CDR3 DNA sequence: TGTGCCAGCAGTTCGGCAGGGTATTTGGTTTTCTTT.

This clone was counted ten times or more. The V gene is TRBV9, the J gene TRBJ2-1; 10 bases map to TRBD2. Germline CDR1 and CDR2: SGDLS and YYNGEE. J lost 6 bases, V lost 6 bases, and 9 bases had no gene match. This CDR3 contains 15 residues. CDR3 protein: CASTPGLAVLNEQFF. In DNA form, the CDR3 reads TGTGCCAGCACCCCTGGACTAGCGGTCCTCAATGAGCAGTTCTTC. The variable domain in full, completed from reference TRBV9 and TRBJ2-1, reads DSGVTQTPKHLITATGQRVTLRCSPRSGDLSVYWYQQSLDQGLQFLIQYYNGEERAKGNILERFSAQQFPDLHSELNLSSLELGDSALYFCASTPGLAVLNEQFFGPGTRLTVL.

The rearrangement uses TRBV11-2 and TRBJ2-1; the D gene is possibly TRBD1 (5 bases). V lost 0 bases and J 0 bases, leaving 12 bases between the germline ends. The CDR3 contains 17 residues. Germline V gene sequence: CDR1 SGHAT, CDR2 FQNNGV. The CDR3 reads CASSLDTGLSSYNEQFF. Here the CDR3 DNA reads TGTGCCAGCAGCTTAGACACAGGTCTATCCTCCTACAATGAGCAGTTCTTC. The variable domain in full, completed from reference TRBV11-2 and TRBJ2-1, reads EAGVAQSPRYKIIEKRQSVAFWCNPISGHATLYWYQQILGQGPKLLIQFQNNGVVDDSQLPKDRFSAERLKGVDSTLKIQPAKLEDSAVYLCASSLDTGLSSYNEQFFGPGTRLTVL.

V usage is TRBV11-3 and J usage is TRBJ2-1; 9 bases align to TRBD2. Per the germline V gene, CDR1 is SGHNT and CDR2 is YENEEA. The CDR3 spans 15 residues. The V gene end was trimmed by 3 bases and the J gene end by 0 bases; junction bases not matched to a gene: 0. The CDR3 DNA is TGTGCCAGCAGCTTTAGCGGGGGCTCCTACAATGAGCAGTTCTTC. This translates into CASSFSGGSYNEQFF.

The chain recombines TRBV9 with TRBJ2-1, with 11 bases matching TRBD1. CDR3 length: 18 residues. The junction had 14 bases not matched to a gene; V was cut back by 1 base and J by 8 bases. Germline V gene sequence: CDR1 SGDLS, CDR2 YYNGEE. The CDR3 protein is CASSVMDRGRSDNYEQFF. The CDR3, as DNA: TGTGCCAGCAGCGTAATGGACAGGGGGCGATCGGACAATTATGAGCAGTTCTTC.

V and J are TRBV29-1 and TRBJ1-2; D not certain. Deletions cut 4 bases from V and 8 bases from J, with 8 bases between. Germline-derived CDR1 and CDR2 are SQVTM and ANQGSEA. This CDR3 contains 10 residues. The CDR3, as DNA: TGCAGCGTTGTTGAACAGGGCTACACCTTC. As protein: CSVVEQGYTF.

The CDR3, as DNA: TGTGCCAGCAGTTCTGGACAGTACACCGGGGAGCTGTTTTTT. Residues: CASSSGQYTGELFF. This chain connects TRBV6-2 or TRBV6-3 to TRBJ2-2, with D perhaps matching TRBD1 (6 bases). Germline lookup yields CDR1 MNHEY and CDR2 SVGEGT. This CDR3 has 14 residues. V dropped 4 bases and J dropped 3 bases, with 9 bases sitting between them.

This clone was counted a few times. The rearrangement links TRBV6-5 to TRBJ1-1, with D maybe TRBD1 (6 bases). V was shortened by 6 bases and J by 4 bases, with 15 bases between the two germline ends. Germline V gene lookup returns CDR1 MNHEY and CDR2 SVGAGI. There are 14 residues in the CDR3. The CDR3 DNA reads TGTGCCAGCAGGGGGGACACCGAGGGCACTGAAGCTTTCTTT. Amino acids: CASRGDTEGTEAFF.

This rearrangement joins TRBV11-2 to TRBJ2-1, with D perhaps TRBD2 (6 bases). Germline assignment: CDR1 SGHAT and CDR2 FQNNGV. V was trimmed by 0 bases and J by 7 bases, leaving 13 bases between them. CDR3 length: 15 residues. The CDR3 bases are TGTGCCAGCAGCTTAGATCCTCCGGGAGTTAATGAGCAGTTCTTC. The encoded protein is CASSLDPPGVNEQFF.

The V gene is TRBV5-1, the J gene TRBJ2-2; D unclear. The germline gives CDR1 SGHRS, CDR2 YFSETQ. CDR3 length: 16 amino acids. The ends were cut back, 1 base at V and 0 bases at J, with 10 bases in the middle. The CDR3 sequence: CASSLKDKPNTGELFF. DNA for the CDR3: TGCGCCAGCAGCTTGAAAGACAAGCCGAACACCGGGGAGCTGTTTTTT.

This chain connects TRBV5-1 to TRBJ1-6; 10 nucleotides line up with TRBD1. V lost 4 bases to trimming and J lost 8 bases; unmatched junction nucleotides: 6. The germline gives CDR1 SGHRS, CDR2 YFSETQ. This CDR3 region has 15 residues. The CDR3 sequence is CASSPGTGAHSPLHF. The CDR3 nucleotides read TGCGCCAGCAGCCCCGGGACAGGGGCTCATTCACCCCTCCACTTT.

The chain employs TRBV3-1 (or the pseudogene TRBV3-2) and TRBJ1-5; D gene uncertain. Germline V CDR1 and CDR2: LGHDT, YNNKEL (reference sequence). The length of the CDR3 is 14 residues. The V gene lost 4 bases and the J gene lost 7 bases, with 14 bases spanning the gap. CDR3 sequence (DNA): TGTGCCAGCAGCCGCAGCCAGGCCGGCCAGCCCCAGCATTTT. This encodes CASSRSQAGQPQHF.

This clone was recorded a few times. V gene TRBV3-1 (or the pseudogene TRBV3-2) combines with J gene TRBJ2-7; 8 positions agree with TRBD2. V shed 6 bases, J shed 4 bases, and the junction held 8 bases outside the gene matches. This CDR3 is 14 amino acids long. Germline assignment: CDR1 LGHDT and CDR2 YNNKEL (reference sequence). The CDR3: CASRPSGSGYEQYF. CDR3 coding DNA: TGTGCCAGCAGACCCAGCGGGAGCGGTTACGAGCAGTACTTC.

CDR3 sequence: CASSQDEGLRVDYGYTF. The CDR3 DNA reads TGTGCCAGCAGCCAAGATGAGGGACTTCGGGTGGACTATGGCTACACCTTC. The chain carries TRBV3-1 (or the pseudogene TRBV3-2) and TRBJ1-2, with D maybe TRBD1 (5 bases). Germline values: CDR1 LGHDT, CDR2 YNNKEL (reference sequence). This CDR3 spans 17 amino acids. V lost 0 bases and J 3 bases, leaving 17 bases between the germline ends.

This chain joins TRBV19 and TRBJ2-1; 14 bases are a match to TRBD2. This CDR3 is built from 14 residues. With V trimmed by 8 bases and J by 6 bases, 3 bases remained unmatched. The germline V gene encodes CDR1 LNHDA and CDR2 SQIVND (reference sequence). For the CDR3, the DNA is TGTGCCAGTGGACTAGCGGGAGGTCGCAATGAGCAGTTCTTC. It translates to CASGLAGGRNEQFF.

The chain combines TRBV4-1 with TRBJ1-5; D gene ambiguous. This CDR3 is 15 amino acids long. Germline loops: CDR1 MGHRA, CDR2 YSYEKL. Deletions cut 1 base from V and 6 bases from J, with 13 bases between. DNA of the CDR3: TGCGCCAGCAGCCAAGCATTGGGAGTCGGTCAGCCCCAGCATTTT. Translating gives CASSQALGVGQPQHF.

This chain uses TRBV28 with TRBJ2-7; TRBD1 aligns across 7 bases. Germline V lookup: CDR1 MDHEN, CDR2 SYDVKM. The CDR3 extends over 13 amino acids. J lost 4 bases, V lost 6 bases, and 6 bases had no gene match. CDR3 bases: TGTGCCAGCAGACAGACAGGGAAGTACGAGCAGTACTTC. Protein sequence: CASRQTGKYEQYF.

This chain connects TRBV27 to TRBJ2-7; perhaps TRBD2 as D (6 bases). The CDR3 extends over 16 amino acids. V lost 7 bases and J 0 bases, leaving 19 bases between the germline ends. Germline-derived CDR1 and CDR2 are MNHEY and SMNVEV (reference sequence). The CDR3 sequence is CASKAGRTRASYEQYF. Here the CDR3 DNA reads TGTGCCAGCAAGGCGGGAAGGACCCGCGCCTCCTACGAGCAGTACTTC.

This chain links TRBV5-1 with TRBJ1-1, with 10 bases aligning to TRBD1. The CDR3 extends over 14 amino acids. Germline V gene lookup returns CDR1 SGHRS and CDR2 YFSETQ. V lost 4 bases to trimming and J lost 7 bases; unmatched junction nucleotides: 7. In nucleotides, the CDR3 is TGCGCCAGCAGCCCGGGACAGGGGCCACTTGAAGCTTTCTTT. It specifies CASSPGQGPLEAFF.

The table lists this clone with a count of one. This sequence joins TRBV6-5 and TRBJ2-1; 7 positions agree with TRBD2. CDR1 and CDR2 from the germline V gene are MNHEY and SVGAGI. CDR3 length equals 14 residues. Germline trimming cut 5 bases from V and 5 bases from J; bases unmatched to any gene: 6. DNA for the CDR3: TGTGCCAGCAGTCTCAGCGGGGCCAACAATGAGCAGTTCTTC. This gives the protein CASSLSGANNEQFF.

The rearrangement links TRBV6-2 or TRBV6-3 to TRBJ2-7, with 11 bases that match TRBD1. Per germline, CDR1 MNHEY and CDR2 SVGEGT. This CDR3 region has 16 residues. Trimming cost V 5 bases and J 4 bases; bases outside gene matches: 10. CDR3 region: CASSPSGQGAGYEQYF. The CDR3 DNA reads TGTGCCAGCAGTCCCTCAGGACAGGGGGCAGGATACGAGCAGTACTTC.

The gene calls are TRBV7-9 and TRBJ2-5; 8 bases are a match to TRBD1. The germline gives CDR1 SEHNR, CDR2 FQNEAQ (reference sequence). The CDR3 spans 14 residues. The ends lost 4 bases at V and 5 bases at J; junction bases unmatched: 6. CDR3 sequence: CASSSQGASETQYF. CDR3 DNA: TGTGCCAGCAGCTCGCAGGGGGCAAGTGAGACCCAGTACTTC.